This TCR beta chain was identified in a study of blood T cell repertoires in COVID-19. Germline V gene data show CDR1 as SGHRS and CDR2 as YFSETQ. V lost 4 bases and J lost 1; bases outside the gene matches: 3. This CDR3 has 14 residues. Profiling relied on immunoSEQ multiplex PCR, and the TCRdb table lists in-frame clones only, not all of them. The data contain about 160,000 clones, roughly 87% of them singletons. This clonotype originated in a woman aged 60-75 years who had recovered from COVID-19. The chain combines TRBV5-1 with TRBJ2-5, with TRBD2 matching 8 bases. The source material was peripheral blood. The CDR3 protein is CASSPGGSQETQYF. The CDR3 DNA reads TGCGCCAGCAGCCCGGGGGGGTCCCAAGAGACCCAGTACTTC.